This passage covers 26 T cell receptor beta chains from one sample sequenced in a study of T-cell memory formation after mild COVID-19. TCRdb processed the 5' RACE reads anew with MiXCR; each CDR3 protein has one entry. The sample carries fewer than 600,000 distinct CDR3 sequences, roughly a fifth recorded once. Sample: PBMCs or a T cell subset sorted from them (not recorded which). The receptors derive from an adult woman who had mild COVID-19 (a few samples of this study predate the infection). Cell type and time point are not known.

The sample holds a few counts of this clonotype. This chain connects TRBV7-9 to TRBJ2-7, with 8 bases identical to TRBD1. The germline CDR1 and CDR2 sequences are SEHNR and FQNEAQ (reference sequence). V shed 1 base and J 5 bases; nucleotides not matched to a gene: 10. The length of the CDR3 is 16 residues. The CDR3 loop is CASSLDPQGERDEQYF. CDR3 coding DNA: TGTGCCAGCAGCTTAGACCCACAGGGGGAGAGGGACGAGCAGTACTTC.

This clonotype turned up a few times. V is TRBV14 and J is TRBJ2-7, with 7 nucleotides matching TRBD2. Trimming removed 4 bases from V and 0 bases from J; junction bases left unmatched: 9. Germline values: CDR1 SGHDN, CDR2 FVKESK. The CDR3 totals 16 residues. The CDR3 spells CASSPLLAAVSYEQYF. In nucleotides, the CDR3 is TGTGCCAGCAGCCCCCTCCTAGCGGCGGTCTCCTACGAGCAGTACTTC.

The chain combines TRBV6-5 with TRBJ2-5; D tentatively reads TRBD1 or TRBD2 (5 bases each). CDR3 length equals 18 residues. Trimming cost V 6 bases and J 5 bases, with 28 bases left between them. The V gene's germline CDR1 is MNHEY and CDR2 SVGAGI. The CDR3 nucleotides read TGTGCCAGCAGCCACTTGCATGGAGATTTGGGACCTTGGGAGACCCAGTACTTC. Protein sequence: CASSHLHGDLGPWETQYF.

This clonotype came up a few times. The chain uses TRBV5-1 and TRBJ2-7, with 8 nucleotides matching TRBD1. Germline V gives CDR1 SGHRS, CDR2 YFSETQ. This CDR3 has 14 amino acids. V shed 4 bases, J shed 6 bases, and the junction held 9 bases outside the gene matches. CDR3 DNA sequence: TGCGCCAGCAGCCCTCCCGGACAGGGCTCCGAGCAGTACTTC. Protein: CASSPPGQGSEQYF.

The V gene is TRBV4-3, the J gene TRBJ2-7; possible D gene TRBD2, 6 bases. The CDR3 is 12 amino acids. The V end lost 1 base, the J end lost 6 bases, and 7 bases lay between the germline ends. CDR1 is LGHNA and CDR2 is YSLEER in the germline V gene. The CDR3 region is CASSQGRGEQYF. The CDR3 bases are TGCGCCAGCAGCCAAGGGAGGGGCGAGCAGTACTTC.

The chain links TRBV6-5 to TRBJ1-2; unclear D gene. Trimming stripped 0 bases from V and 6 bases from J, with 11 bases between. CDR1 MNHEY and CDR2 SVGAGI come from the germline V gene. The CDR3 has 14 residues. In DNA, the CDR3 is TGTGCCAGCAGTTACTCCGGGATCACTCATGGCTACACCTTC. Amino acid sequence: CASSYSGITHGYTF.

This chain uses TRBV24-1 with TRBJ2-3, with D unresolved. The V end was cut by 6 bases, the J end by 1 base, with 10 bases between. The CDR3 sequence is 14 residues long. The germline V gene has CDR1 KGHDR and CDR2 SFDVKD. The CDR3 nucleotides are TGTGCCACCAGTAGGGCCGGTGGCACAGATACGCAGTATTTT. This encodes CATSRAGGTDTQYF.

The chain combines TRBV7-6 with TRBJ2-5; possibly TRBD1 or TRBD2 for D (5 bases each). The CDR3 is 15 residues long. Germline loops: CDR1 SGHVS, CDR2 FNYEAQ. V was shortened by 5 bases and J by 1 base, with 14 bases between the two germline ends. CDR3 protein: CASSPGTITQETQYF. As DNA, the CDR3 is TGTGCCAGCAGCCCCGGGACCATTACCCAAGAGACCCAGTACTTC.

V and J are TRBV18 and TRBJ2-3; D unresolved. Trimming removed 6 bases from V and 1 base from J, with 20 bases in between. Germline CDR1 is KGHSH and CDR2 is LQKENI. The CDR3 spans 17 residues. The DNA of the CDR3 is TGTGCCAGCTCGCCCCTACCCCGACAAGGTGGCACAGATACGCAGTATTTT. Encoded protein: CASSPLPRQGGTDTQYF.

The genes are TRBV11-3 and TRBJ2-1; 9 nucleotides match TRBD2. Germline V CDR1 and CDR2: SGHNT, YENEEA. Trimming removed 5 bases from V and 8 bases from J; junction bases left unmatched: 22. This CDR3 is 19 amino acids long. CDR3 in amino acids: CASSGPSNGASGTFDEQFF. CDR3 coding DNA: TGTGCCAGCAGCGGACCAAGTAACGGCGCTAGCGGGACATTCGATGAGCAGTTCTTC.

This chain uses TRBV5-1 with TRBJ1-2, with 9 bases fitting TRBD1. The CDR3 runs to 14 residues. Trimming took 4 bases from V and 6 from J; bases not matched to a gene: 7. Germline V gene sequence: CDR1 SGHRS, CDR2 YFSETQ. CDR3 loop: CASSGGQGIDGYTF. For the CDR3, the DNA is TGCGCCAGCAGCGGGGGACAGGGAATAGATGGCTACACCTTC.

This chain connects TRBV20-1 to TRBJ2-1; D is uncertain. CDR1 DFQATT and CDR2 SNEGSKA come from the germline V gene (reference sequence). The CDR3 loop spans 14 amino acids. Trimming cost V 3 bases and J 1 base, with 10 bases left between them. The CDR3 nucleotides read TGCAGTGCTAGTCCGGTGGCTTCCTACAATGAGCAGTTCTTC. Amino acids: CSASPVASYNEQFF.

The CDR3 bases are TGTGCCAGCTCCTACGACAGTTACACTGAAGCTTTCTTT. Its protein product is CASSYDSYTEAFF. V gene TRBV18 combines with J gene TRBJ1-1, with a weak D call TRBD1 (5 bases). The germline V and J ends were trimmed by 6 bases and 3 bases, with 11 bases remaining between them. The CDR3 has 13 residues. CDR1 and CDR2 from the germline V gene are KGHSH and LQKENI.

J is TRBJ2-7 and V is TRBV6-2 or TRBV6-3; TRBD1 matches at 9 bases. The CDR3 contains 18 residues. The V and J ends lost 6 bases and 2 bases, in that order; junction bases with no gene match: 17. The germline V gene encodes CDR1 MNHEY and CDR2 SVGEGT. CDR3 bases: TGTGCCAGCAGCCAACGGTGGGGCGGACAGGGGAGGCCCTACGAGCAGTACTTC. It yields the protein CASSQRWGGQGRPYEQYF.

J is TRBJ2-3 and V is TRBV7-3; D not certain. Germline values: CDR1 SGHTA, CDR2 FQGTGA. The V end lost 8 bases, the J end lost 2 bases, and 14 bases lay between the germline ends. This CDR3 is 14 amino acids long. As DNA, the CDR3 is TGTGCCAGCTCCCCGACGGCTAACACAGATACGCAGTATTTT. This codes for CASSPTANTDTQYF.

The rearrangement joins TRBV12-3 or TRBV12-4 to TRBJ2-7; unclear D gene. The V gene lost 3 bases and the J gene lost 2 bases, with 8 bases spanning the gap. The CDR3 extends over 13 amino acids. The CDR3 sequence: CASSLITTYEQYF. The DNA for the CDR3 is TGTGCCAGCAGTTTGATAACTACCTACGAGCAGTACTTC.

This clonotype has ten or more counts. The V gene is TRBV11-2, the J gene TRBJ2-3; the match to TRBD2 covers 10 bases. From germline, CDR1 is SGHAT and CDR2 FQNNGV. The CDR3 covers 16 residues. V shed 1 base and J 0 bases; nucleotides not matched to a gene: 1. The CDR3 spells CASSLVAGGSTDTQYF. CDR3 bases: TGTGCCAGCAGCTTAGTAGCGGGGGGAAGCACAGATACGCAGTATTTT.

This clonotype was seen a handful of times. The V and J genes are TRBV3-1 and TRBJ2-7; D remains ambiguous. V was shortened by 4 bases and J by 6 bases, with 22 bases between the two germline ends. From germline, CDR1 is LGHDT and CDR2 YNNKEL (reference sequence). The CDR3 contains 16 residues. The CDR3 here is CASSPKTGSPVREQYF. In DNA, the CDR3 is TGTGCCAGCAGCCCCAAGACGGGTAGTCCAGTGCGCGAGCAGTACTTC.

The chain combines TRBV4-1 with TRBJ2-5, with 9 bases fitting TRBD1. Germline values: CDR1 MGHRA, CDR2 YSYEKL. V lost 3 bases and J lost 6; bases outside the gene matches: 14. There are 17 residues in the CDR3. This CDR3 reads CASSHSLGTGNRKTQYF. The CDR3 bases are TGCGCCAGCAGCCACTCCTTAGGGACAGGGAATCGAAAGACCCAGTACTTC.

This chain uses TRBV12-3 or TRBV12-4 with TRBJ1-1, with D possibly TRBD1 on 6 matching bases. Trimming removed 4 bases from V and 1 base from J, with 10 bases in between. The CDR3 is 14 residues long. The CDR3 region has the DNA TGTGCCAGCAGTTCGGGGACACAGAACACTGAAGCTTTCTTT. Residues: CASSSGTQNTEAFF.

This clonotype has a handful of counts. The chain employs TRBV4-2 and TRBJ2-1; D perhaps matches TRBD2 (6 bases). This CDR3 comprises 16 residues. Germline loops: CDR1 LGHNA, CDR2 YNFKEQ. Trimming removed 1 base at V and 0 bases at J, with 10 bases between. CDR3 amino acids: CASSQVLAISYNEQFF. Here the CDR3 DNA reads TGTGCCAGCAGCCAAGTGCTAGCGATCTCCTACAATGAGCAGTTCTTC.

A remark on this clonotype: The junction shows a germline mismatch at one end, possibly a read error. This chain connects TRBV7-6 to TRBJ2-5, with 11 bases matching TRBD1. Germline CDR1 and CDR2: SGHVS and FNYEAQ. This CDR3 has 15 residues. The DNA of the CDR3 is TGTGCCAGCATCTTAGCCGGGACAGGGGGAGAGACCCAGTACTTC. It yields the protein CASILAGTGGETQYF.

This clonotype showed up just a few times. The chain is built from TRBV11-3 and TRBJ2-3; D not resolved. V was clipped by 2 bases and J by 5 bases, with 23 bases between them. In germline, CDR1 is SGHNT, CDR2 YENEEA. The CDR3 length is 18 residues. DNA for the CDR3: TGTGCCAGCAGCTTACGTACGTTTGGCCCGGCAGTCATAGATACGCAGTATTTT. Translation gives CASSLRTFGPAVIDTQYF.

Only a few counts were recorded for this clonotype. The J gene is TRBJ2-2, the V gene TRBV19, with D uncertain. The germline CDR1 and CDR2 sequences are LNHDA and SQIVND (reference sequence). Trimming removed 3 bases at V and 4 bases at J, with 6 bases between. This CDR3 is 13 amino acids long. The CDR3 nucleotides are TGTGCCAGTAGTATCGGAACCACCGGGGAGCTGTTTTTT. This translates into CASSIGTTGELFF.

The rearrangement links TRBV29-1 to TRBJ1-5, with unresolved D. CDR1 is SQVTM, CDR2 ANQGSEA, per germline. V lost 4 bases and J lost 0, with 7 bases in between. The CDR3 extends over 13 amino acids. DNA of the CDR3: TGCAGCGTTGGAGATAATAGCAATCAGCCCCAGCATTTT. Amino acid sequence: CSVGDNSNQPQHF. The full variable domain, with the rest looked up from reference TRBV29-1 and TRBJ1-5, is SAVISQKPSRDICQRGTSLTIQCQVDSQVTMMFWYRQQPGQSLTLIATANQGSEATYESGFVIDKFPISRPNLTFSTLTVSNMSPEDSSIYLCSVGDNSNQPQHFGDGTRLSIL.

This clonotype was seen only a few times. This chain joins TRBV20-1 and TRBJ2-7; TRBD1 might be the D (5 bases). CDR3 length equals 16 residues. Looked up from germline, CDR1 is DFQATT and CDR2 is SNEGSKA (reference sequence). Trimming cost V 0 bases and J 2 bases, with 17 bases left between them. The CDR3 protein is CSARDRGRANTYEQYF. In nucleotides, the CDR3 is TGCAGTGCTAGAGATCGAGGCAGGGCAAATACCTACGAGCAGTACTTC.